The TCR beta chain described here comes from a study of blood T cell repertoires in COVID-19. Original analysis: Estimation of nucleated cell counts was performed using reference gene primer amplification. Clones were sequenced by immunoSEQ multiplex PCR, and TCRdb holds only the in-frame ones, with some missing. V, J and clone size were drawn from that table, and D and trimming were deduced from the DNA. The sample includes under 95,000 clones, 65% to 85% of them seen just once. Germline V CDR1 and CDR2: MNHEY, SVGEGT. The CDR3 has 14 residues. V lost 5 bases and J 1 base, leaving 10 bases between the germline ends.

The V call is TRBV6-2 or TRBV6-3, the J call TRBJ2-3, with D hard to call. This TCR was sampled from an elderly woman with active or convalescent COVID-19. Input material: peripheral blood. CDR3 loop: CASSPFYRTDTQYF. In DNA, the CDR3 is TGTGCCAGCAGTCCCTTCTACCGCACAGATACGCAGTATTTT.